A selection of T cell receptor beta chains follows, all from one sample in a study of blood T cell repertoires in COVID-19. This table comes from immunoSEQ multiplex PCR, and its TCRdb copy is limited to in-frame clones, with some not included. The repertoire consists of 75,000 to 85,000 clones, with around 88% occurring once and the leading ten covering about a sixth. The sequencing sample was made of peripheral blood. These receptor sequences come from a human donor in a cohort sampled during active COVID-19. The CDR3 runs from the conserved cysteine through the conserved F or W. D genes are given only for firm matches. Part of the rows lack a size; the others show once, few, many or a class for expanded clones.

j_gene	d_gene	abundance	v_gene	CDR3nt	CDR3aa
TRBJ1-1	NA	NA	TRBV7-9	TGTGCCAGCAGATTACAGGAGAACACTGAAGCTTTCTTT	CASRLQENTEAFF
TRBJ2-7	NA	NA	TRBV3-1/TRBV3-2	TGTGCCAGCAGCCGCGGTGGGGACACCTACGAGCAGTACTTC	CASSRGGDTYEQYF
TRBJ2-1	TRBD2	NA	TRBV24-1	TGTGCCACCAGTGACCGGACTAGCGGGGGGGCGGTCGGCAATGAGCAGTTCTTC	CATSDRTSGGAVGNEQFF
TRBJ2-1	NA	NA	TRBV9	TGTGCCAGCAGCGTAGGACTAGACTCCTACAATGAGCAGTTCTTC	CASSVGLDSYNEQFF
TRBJ2-3	TRBD2	NA	TRBV2	TGTGCCAGCACCCCGGGACTAGCCGCAGATACGCAGTATTTT	CASTPGLAADTQYF
TRBJ1-6	NA	many	TRBV28	TGTGCCAGCAACCACAGGAGCTCCTATAATTCACCCCTCCACTTT	CASNHRSSYNSPLHF
TRBJ2-1	NA	NA	TRBV19	TGTGCCAGTAGTCAGCCGAAAGGGGGCTACAATGAGCAGTTCTTC	CASSQPKGGYNEQFF
TRBJ2-2	NA	NA	TRBV5-1	TGCGCCAGCAGCTCGACTAGACCGAACACCGGGGAGCTGTTTTTT	CASSSTRPNTGELFF
TRBJ2-3	NA	NA	TRBV7-3	TGTGCCAGCAGCTCTCTCTCAGATACGCAGTATTTT	CASSSLSDTQYF
TRBJ1-4	NA	NA	TRBV30	TGTGCCTGGAGGGAGAATGAAAAACTGTTTTTT	CAWRENEKLFF
TRBJ1-3	TRBD1	NA	TRBV7-3	TGTGCCAGCAGCTTGACAGGGGGCCGGGGAAACACCATATATTTT	CASSLTGGRGNTIYF
TRBJ1-3	NA	NA	TRBV30	TGTGCCTGGAGCAGGGGCTCTGGAAACACCATATATTTT	CAWSRGSGNTIYF
TRBJ2-3	NA	NA	TRBV29-1	TGCAGCGTTGCAGGGCAGGGTCCCCCAGATACGCAGTATTTT	CSVAGQGPPDTQYF
TRBJ2-2	NA	NA	TRBV2	TGTGCCAGCAGTGAAGGTCTCCTAAGGGGAACCGGGGAGCTGTTTTTT	CASSEGLLRGTGELFF
TRBJ2-7	NA	NA	TRBV19	TGTGCCAGTAGTATGGAACAGATGCCCTACGAGCAGTACTTC	CASSMEQMPYEQYF
TRBJ2-1	TRBD2	NA	TRBV12-5	TGTGCTAGTGGTTTGGTCCAAAGCGGGATCAACTACAATGAGCAGTTCTTC	CASGLVQSGINYNEQFF
TRBJ2-1	TRBD2	once	TRBV30	TGTGCCTGGAGTGTCGGAGCGGGGGCAGGTGAGCAGTTCTTC	CAWSVGAGAGEQFF
TRBJ1-2	NA	once	TRBV2	TGTGCCAGCAGTGAAGGCGCAGGCCTCAGGAGCTACACCTTC	CASSEGAGLRSYTF
TRBJ2-7	NA	NA	TRBV7-9	TGTGCCAGCAGCCCAACCCGAGGTTACGAGCAGTACTTC	CASSPTRGYEQYF
TRBJ2-1	NA	NA	TRBV6-4	TGTGCCAGCAGTGACTCAGGGGCTCCCTACAATGAGCAGTTCTTC	CASSDSGAPYNEQFF
TRBJ2-7	NA	NA	TRBV7-2	TGTGCCAGCAGCCGGGGGGCTTACGAGCAGTACTTC	CASSRGAYEQYF
TRBJ2-2	TRBD2	NA	TRBV5-4	TGTGCCAGCAGTCACGCGACTAGCGGGAGGGCCCCGGGCACCGGGGAGCTGTTTTTT	CASSHATSGRAPGTGELFF
TRBJ2-5	NA	few	TRBV7-3	TGTGCCAGCAGCAGGACTCCCGCGCGAGTAGAGACCCAGTACTTC	CASSRTPARVETQYF
TRBJ1-1	NA	large	TRBV4-2	TGTGCCAGCAGCTTACGCAGGGAAGAAGCTTTCTTT	CASSLRREEAFF
TRBJ2-1	TRBD1	NA	TRBV11-3	TGTGCCAGCAGCCAACCGACAGGGGACAATGAGCAGTTCTTC	CASSQPTGDNEQFF
TRBJ1-6	NA	once	TRBV5-1	TGCGCCAGCAGCTTCGGGGACGGGGGCTCCTATAATTCACCCCTCCACTTT	CASSFGDGGSYNSPLHF
TRBJ2-1	TRBD2	once	TRBV6-4	TGTGCCAGACCGCGGGGGGGTTCCTACAATGAGCAGTTCTTC	CARPRGGSYNEQFF
TRBJ2-7	TRBD2	few	TRBV3-1/TRBV3-2	TGTGCCAGCAGCCAAGTGGGCACTAGCGGGGGGAATGAGCAGTACTTC	CASSQVGTSGGNEQYF
TRBJ1-2	NA	few	TRBV2	TGTGCCAGCCGCGGCCGCTATGGCTACACCTTC	CASRGRYGYTF
TRBJ1-5	NA	NA	TRBV7-9	TGTGCCAGCAGCTTAGCCTTCCCAGACAATCAGCCCCAGCATTTT	CASSLAFPDNQPQHF
TRBJ2-5	TRBD2	NA	TRBV6-4	TGTGCCAGCAGTTCCCAGGGAGGGGAGACCCAGTACTTC	CASSSQGGETQYF
TRBJ1-5	TRBD1	NA	TRBV7-2	TGTGCCAGCAGTTTTTGGACAGGGGATCAGCCCCAGCATTTT	CASSFWTGDQPQHF
TRBJ1-1	NA	NA	TRBV12-3/TRBV12-4	TGTGCCAGCAGTTTAGGCGGGATTAAAGCTTTCTTT	CASSLGGIKAFF
TRBJ2-5	TRBD2	NA	TRBV10-3	TGTGCCATCAGTGAGTCGCCTAGCGGCCAAGAGACCCAGTACTTC	CAISESPSGQETQYF